Detailed here is one T cell receptor beta chain. The data are from a study of somatic mutations in cytotoxic T cells in rheumatoid arthritis. The assay was immunoSEQ multiplex PCR, and TCRdb's table has in-frame clones only and misses some. In the table there are some 6,700 clones, roughly four fifths of which are singletons. Germline CDR1 reads SGHNT; CDR2 reads YYREEE (reference sequence). The junction had 3 bases not matched to a gene; V was cut back by 2 bases and J by 4 bases. The CDR3 has 15 amino acids. The sample was CD8+ T cells sorted from blood. The chain has TRBV5-4 and TRBJ2-3; 11 nucleotides line up with TRBD2. The receptor comes from a woman between 55 and 75 years old in good health. The CDR3 here is CASSFSGGAPDTQYF. Written as DNA, the CDR3 is TGTGCCAGCAGCTTTAGCGGGGGGGCTCCAGATACGCAGTATTTT.